This record looks at one T cell receptor beta chain sequence and its context. Original methodology: Estimation of nucleated cell counts was performed using reference gene primer amplification. The data were produced by immunoSEQ multiplex PCR, yet TCRdb's version contains in-frame clones alone and is incomplete. V, J and clone size derive from that table, while D and trimming were established from the DNA sequence. Of approximately 96,000 clones listed, about 90% are singletons. Seattle participants joined during active infection and were tracked over time. This record comes from a study of blood T cell repertoires in COVID-19. At the level of the study: Samples taken during acute and convalescent COVID-19 were collected in the United States, Italy and Spain. PBMCs, B-cell-depleted T cells, or T cells were the source of the cDNA or gDNA that made up the material.

The source is a human donor with COVID-19, enrolled during active disease. The donor label of this sample is uncertain. Sequenced input: peripheral blood.

CDR3 sequence reads: CASSDPGQKETQYF. The CDR3, as DNA: TGCGCCAGCAGTGACCCCGGACAGAAAGAGACCCAGTACTTC. The chain employs TRBV10-2 and TRBJ2-5; TRBD1 might be the D (6 bases). The CDR3 spans 14 residues. V lost 3 bases, J lost 3 bases, and 11 bases lay in between. Germline assignment: CDR1 WSHSY and CDR2 SAAADI.